The 11 T cell receptor beta chains below all came from one sample that was sequenced in a study of cytomegalovirus exposure and HLA in healthy donors. Primers included in the PCR were 60 Vbeta and 13 Jbeta primers. Sequencing was performed with immunoSEQ multiplex PCR; in TCRdb, only in-frame clones are kept and a portion is missing. The profile covers under 200,000 clones, with 60% to 85% appearing a single time and 5.7% taken by the ten largest. What was sequenced was PBMCs. The receptors here all came from a man aged 35 to 55 in good health and CMV-seronegative.

The chain is built from TRBV5-1 and TRBJ2-7, with TRBD2 matching 16 bases. CDR1 is SGHRS, CDR2 YFSETQ, per germline. The length of the CDR3 is 18 residues. V lost 4 bases and J lost 3; bases outside the gene matches: 10. This CDR3 is CASSLGLAGGHGSYEQYF. CDR3 DNA: TGCGCCAGCAGCCTGGGACTAGCGGGAGGGCACGGGAGCTACGAGCAGTACTTC.

The V and J genes are TRBV11-2 and TRBJ2-7; 9 nucleotides line up with TRBD2. CDR1 is SGHAT, CDR2 FQNNGV, per germline. The J segment lost 12 bases and the V segment lost 6 bases, leaving 12 bases of the junction unmatched. This CDR3 has 13 residues. The CDR3 region is CASREVRAGGRYF. In DNA, the CDR3 is TGTGCCAGCAGGGAAGTAAGAGCGGGGGGAAGGTACTTC.

The rearrangement links TRBV9 to TRBJ2-3, with 7 nucleotides matching TRBD2. Germline V CDR1 and CDR2: SGDLS, YYNGEE. V gave up 2 bases and J gave up 4 bases; unmatched junction bases: 1. The CDR3 sequence is 13 residues long. The CDR3 loop is CASSVGGADTQYF. The CDR3, as DNA: TGTGCCAGCAGCGTGGGAGGGGCAGATACGCAGTATTTT.

The rearrangement uses TRBV19 and TRBJ2-1; 8 bases fit TRBD2. This CDR3 region has 17 residues. V lost 3 bases and J lost 9; bases outside the gene matches: 16. CDR1 and CDR2 (germline): LNHDA, SQIVND (reference sequence). Here the CDR3 DNA reads TGTGCCAGTAGTATGCTCTCGGGGGGGCGGAGGTACGGTGAGCAGTTCTTC. It translates to CASSMLSGGRRYGEQFF.

V gene TRBV6-5 combines with J gene TRBJ2-7; D is perhaps TRBD2 (7 bases). Trimming removed 0 bases at V and 4 bases at J, with 13 bases between. Germline values: CDR1 MNHEY, CDR2 SVGAGI. This CDR3 region has 15 residues. CDR3 nucleotides: TGTGCCAGCAGTTACTCGGCGGGGGCCGCGTACGAGCAGTACTTC. It encodes CASSYSAGAAYEQYF.

The chain combines TRBV5-1 with TRBJ2-3, with 9 bases aligning to TRBD2. Losses at the gene ends were 5 bases for V and 4 bases for J; bases not matched to a gene: 8. Germline V gene sequence: CDR1 SGHRS, CDR2 YFSETQ. This CDR3 comprises 15 residues. CDR3 nucleotides: TGCGCCAGCAGAACGACTAGCGGAGCCTCAGATACGCAGTATTTT. Translating it yields CASRTTSGASDTQYF.

V gene TRBV5-1 combines with J gene TRBJ1-4; 12 positions agree with TRBD1. The CDR3 spans 17 residues. The J segment lost 3 bases and the V segment lost 4 bases, leaving 7 bases of the junction unmatched. The germline V gene encodes CDR1 SGHRS and CDR2 YFSETQ. The CDR3 sequence is CASSPGGTGGSNEKLFF. CDR3 DNA sequence: TGCGCCAGCAGCCCTGGCGGGACAGGGGGCTCTAATGAAAAACTGTTTTTT. Full variable domain (missing parts from reference TRBV5-1 and TRBJ1-4): KAGVTQTPRYLIKTRGQQVTLSCSPISGHRSVSWYQQTPGQGLQFLFEYFSETQRNKGNFPGRFSGRQFSNSRSEMNVSTLELGDSALYLCASSPGGTGGSNEKLFFGSGTQLSVL.

Details on this clone: The junction departs from germline at one end; a sequencing error may be responsible. As DNA, the CDR3 is TGTTCCAGCAGCTCGCAGGGGCATGGCTACACCTTC. Translation: CSSSSQGHGYTF. This chain connects TRBV7-9 to TRBJ1-2, with D tentatively TRBD1 (6 bases). This CDR3 is 12 amino acids long. Germline CDR1 SEHNR, CDR2 FQNEAQ (reference sequence).

CDR3 DNA: TGTGCCAGCAGCCCTAGGACAGGTACCTACGAGCAGTACTTC. As protein: CASSPRTGTYEQYF. J is TRBJ2-7 and V is TRBV9; 7 bases line up with TRBD1. Germline V gene sequence: CDR1 SGDLS, CDR2 YYNGEE. Losses at the gene ends were 4 bases for V and 2 bases for J; bases not matched to a gene: 6. The CDR3 has 14 residues.

The chain recombines TRBV7-2 with TRBJ2-1; possibly TRBD1 for D (7 bases). Germline-derived CDR1 and CDR2 are SGHTA and FQGNSA. V gave up 5 bases and J gave up 8 bases, with 22 bases separating them. The length of the CDR3 is 16 residues. The CDR3 coding sequence is TGTGCCAGCAGCCACCTCAGGGGGGTAGCGGACGATGAGCAGTTCTTC. As protein: CASSHLRGVADDEQFF.

The V call is TRBV5-1, the J call TRBJ2-7; 11 nucleotides agree with TRBD2. Trimming cost V 1 base and J 6 bases; bases outside gene matches: 12. This CDR3 is built from 17 residues. Germline CDR1 reads SGHRS; CDR2 reads YFSETQ. The CDR3 nucleotides read TGCGCCAGCAGCTTGCGCCTAGCGGGAGGATCTCTTGGCGAGCAGTACTTC. Translated, it gives CASSLRLAGGSLGEQYF.